This paragraph reports one T cell receptor (beta chain). Its antigen is still unknown. Data came from immunoSEQ multiplex PCR; TCRdb stores just in-frame clones and leaves some out. The data show about 960,000 clones, approximately 80% seen once. The authors divided CD4+ cells into CD45RA+ naive and CD45RA-negative memory subsets. The sample comes from a study of shared clonotypes between healthy human individuals. General observations from the study: A handful of donors had about 5% of their naive CD4 clonotypes in common.

CDR1 is MNHEY and CDR2 is SVGAGI in the germline V gene. Between the trimmed V and J ends, which lost 6 bases and 1 base, there was a span of 12 bases. The CDR3 runs 14 residues. This receptor was identified in a man in his late teens or twenties in good health. Sequenced material: memory CD4+ T cells sorted from blood. As for subset: CD45RA-negative fraction. The J gene is TRBJ2-5, the V gene TRBV6-5; no firm D call. CDR3: CASSRGPFQETQYF. CDR3 DNA sequence: TGTGCCAGCAGCCGAGGACCCTTCCAAGAGACCCAGTACTTC.